Listed below are T cell receptor beta chains from one sample, sequenced in a study of blood T cell repertoires in COVID-19. Clones were sequenced by immunoSEQ multiplex PCR, and TCRdb holds only the in-frame ones, with some missing. The table lists over 95,000 clones, 85% of them singletons. Sequenced material: peripheral blood. The receptors derive from a woman in her sixties or seventies with COVID-19, enrolled during active disease. Both conserved end residues are part of each CDR3. D genes are given only for firm matches. Only part of the rows carry a size: once, few, many, or a class if the clone is expanded.

V	size	J	D	CDR3	DNA
TRBV18	few	TRBJ1-5	TRBD1	CASSPDREAKYSNQPQHF	TGTGCCAGCTCACCAGACAGGGAGGCGAAATATAGCAATCAGCCCCAGCATTTT
TRBV6-6	.	TRBJ2-3	.	CASSYRGPTDTQYF	TGTGCCAGCAGTTACCGCGGGCCCACAGATACGCAGTATTTT
TRBV12-5	.	TRBJ1-2	TRBD1	CASGPGQGASSYGYTF	TGTGCTAGTGGTCCCGGACAGGGGGCAAGCAGCTATGGCTACACCTTC
TRBV6-5	.	TRBJ1-1	.	CASSYAADSRNTEAFF	TGTGCCAGCAGTTACGCAGCCGACAGTAGGAACACTGAAGCTTTCTTT
TRBV5-1	.	TRBJ2-7	.	CASSSRVDHEQYF	TGCGCCAGCAGCTCCAGGGTAGACCACGAGCAGTACTTC
TRBV7-3	.	TRBJ2-1	.	CASSFWGGDYNEQFF	TGTGCCAGCAGCTTCTGGGGGGGCGATTACAATGAGCAGTTCTTC
TRBV28	.	TRBJ1-6	.	CASTPPGGDNSPLHF	TGTGCCAGCACCCCGCCGGGGGGAGATAATTCACCCCTCCACTTT
TRBV7-3	.	TRBJ1-1	TRBD1	CASSLDREAEAFF	TGTGCCAGCAGCTTAGACAGGGAGGCTGAAGCTTTCTTT
TRBV18	.	TRBJ1-5	.	CASSQTSGVGNQPQHF	TGTGCCAGCTCACAAACCTCAGGGGTAGGCAATCAGCCCCAGCATTTT
TRBV7-3	once	TRBJ1-2	TRBD1	CASSSQGQGARGYTF	TGTGCCAGCAGCTCCCAGGGACAGGGGGCGAGGGGCTACACCTTC
TRBV18	.	TRBJ2-5	TRBD1	CASSPSLDRTGETQYF	TGTGCCAGCTCACCCTCCCTGGACAGGACGGGAGAGACCCAGTACTTC
TRBV9	.	TRBJ1-1	TRBD1	CASSPRQGGNTEAFF	TGTGCCAGCAGCCCCAGACAGGGTGGGAACACTGAAGCTTTCTTT
TRBV30	.	TRBJ2-1	TRBD2	CACRLAGGNNEQFF	TGTGCCTGCCGACTAGCGGGGGGCAACAATGAGCAGTTCTTC
TRBV5-1	.	TRBJ2-7	.	CASRITGGDEQYF	TGCGCCAGCAGGATTACAGGGGGGGACGAGCAGTACTTC
TRBV5-1	.	TRBJ1-3	.	CASSATVSGNTIYF	TGCGCCAGCAGCGCTACAGTTTCTGGAAACACCATATATTTT
TRBV6-5	.	TRBJ2-2	.	CASRAGETGELFF	TGTGCCAGCAGGGCAGGGGAGACCGGGGAGCTGTTTTTT
TRBV2	.	TRBJ1-1	.	CASSDRGRANTEAFF	TGTGCCAGCAGTGATAGGGGGAGGGCGAACACTGAAGCTTTCTTT
TRBV7-2	once	TRBJ1-5	TRBD1	CASSLFVPGQGGGTQPQHF	TGTGCCAGCAGCTTATTTGTCCCGGGACAGGGGGGGGGAACTCAGCCCCAGCATTTT
TRBV9	few	TRBJ2-3	.	CASSVKQGPSTDTQYF	TGTGCCAGCAGCGTGAAACAGGGCCCTAGCACAGATACGCAGTATTTT
TRBV5-1	few	TRBJ2-3	.	CASSYPASLRTDTQYF	TGCGCCAGCAGTTACCCCGCCAGCCTCAGGACAGATACGCAGTATTTT
TRBV5-1	.	TRBJ1-2	.	CASSFTYRAGGYTF	TGCGCCAGCAGCTTTACATACAGGGCAGGCGGCTACACCTTC
TRBV27	.	TRBJ1-6	.	CASSSHTLSSYNSPLHF	TGTGCCAGCAGTTCCCACACCTTGTCTTCCTATAATTCACCCCTCCACTTT
TRBV6-5	.	TRBJ1-5	.	CASRRRQGDDWPQHF	TGTGCCAGCAGGAGGCGGCAGGGTGACGATTGGCCCCAGCATTTT
TRBV27	.	TRBJ2-5	TRBD2	CASSFLAGGRQETQYF	TGTGCCAGCAGTTTTCTAGCGGGGGGTCGTCAAGAGACCCAGTACTTC
TRBV9	once	TRBJ2-1	.	CASSEGVLSSWRFF	TGTGCCAGCAGCGAGGGGGTACTCTCGAGTTGGCGGTTCTTC